Listed below are T cell receptor beta chains from one sample, sequenced in a study of T cell repertoires in cytomegalovirus infection. TCRdb independently ran MiXCR on the reads; one entry per CDR3 protein. This sample has around 450,000 distinct CDR3 sequences; approximately 11% occur once, and the top ten carry around 9.6%. The sample was PBMCs. Receptor source: a human donor in good health (CMV status not recorded). Some clones in this sample may be carry-over from other donors' samples. The CDR3 runs from the conserved cysteine through the conserved F or W. The D gene is left open where the match is weak. The size field is filled for only some rows; it gives once, few, many or a size class.

v_gene	j_gene	d_gene	abundance	CDR3aa	CDR3nt
TRBV2	TRBJ2-1	-	-	CASKAAGRTNEQFF	TGTGCCAGCAAGGCGGCAGGACGTACGAATGAGCAGTTCTTC
TRBV20-1	TRBJ2-5	-	few	CSAHGPPIHETQYF	TGCAGTGCTCACGGGCCCCCGATCCACGAGACCCAGTACTTC
TRBV19	TRBJ1-1	-	few	CASSIRQGRLGTEAFF	TGTGCCAGTAGTATAAGGCAGGGGCGGCTTGGCACTGAAGCTTTCTTT
TRBV28	TRBJ1-1	-	few	CASSLAGIGEAFF	TGTGCCAGCAGTTTGGCGGGTATAGGTGAAGCTTTCTTT
TRBV6-1	TRBJ2-3	TRBD2	many	CASSEDSGGADTQYF	TGTGCCAGCAGTGAAGATAGCGGGGGTGCAGATACGCAGTATTTT
TRBV20-1	TRBJ2-7	TRBD1	few	CSARKPGTGEKWRQYEQYF	TGCAGTGCTAGAAAGCCCGGGACAGGGGAGAAGTGGCGACAGTACGAGCAGTACTTC
TRBV15	TRBJ2-1	-	-	CATSREDSGKGDEQFF	TGTGCCACCAGCAGAGAGGATTCGGGGAAGGGCGATGAGCAGTTCTTC
TRBV7-3	TRBJ1-2	-	many	CASSDQQGYGYTF	TGTGCCAGCAGCGACCAACAGGGCTATGGCTACACCTTC
TRBV7-2	TRBJ2-1	TRBD2	many	CASRYQRGGNNEQFF	TGTGCCAGCAGATACCAGCGGGGGGGCAATAATGAGCAGTTCTTC
TRBV28	TRBJ2-1	TRBD2	-	CASRGGSYYNEQFF	TGTGCCAGCAGGGGGGGGAGTTACTACAATGAGCAGTTCTTC
TRBV11-2	TRBJ2-7	-	many	CASSLVRRGWPYEQYF	TGTGCCAGCAGCTTAGTGAGAAGGGGCTGGCCCTACGAGCAGTACTTC
TRBV6-2/TRBV6-3	TRBJ1-2	-	few	CASRTSPHDPRGYGYTF	TGTGCCAGCAGGACGTCACCCCATGATCCACGGGGCTATGGCTACACCTTC
TRBV3-1	TRBJ1-4	TRBD1	many	CASSQTGPNEKLFF	TGTGCCAGCAGCCAGACAGGGCCAAATGAAAAACTGTTTTTT
TRBV19	TRBJ2-2	-	few	CACSKNQGGTGELFF	TGTGCCTGTAGTAAAAATCAGGGGGGCACCGGGGAGCTGTTTTTT
TRBV4-2	TRBJ2-5	TRBD2	many	CASSQDPKASGRAQETQYF	TGTGCCAGCAGCCAAGATCCTAAGGCTAGCGGGAGGGCCCAAGAGACCCAGTACTTC
TRBV7-9	TRBJ2-1	-	many	CASSFVPFNEQFF	TGTGCCAGCAGCTTTGTACCTTTCAATGAGCAGTTCTTC
TRBV19	TRBJ2-1	TRBD1	-	CASSAAGTGRANEQFF	TGTGCCAGTAGTGCGGCCGGGACAGGGAGGGCCAATGAGCAGTTCTTC